Presented here are 27 T cell receptor beta chains from one specimen sequenced in a study of T cell changes during pregnancy in multiple sclerosis. Measured with immunoSEQ multiplex PCR; TCRdb has only the in-frame clones, and not every one. Of around 30,000 clones in the sample, 70% to 90% are singletons; the top ten hold about 3.8%. The specimen comprised CD8+ T cells from peripheral blood mononuclear cells, sampled in the third trimester of pregnancy. These receptors all come from a female donor with multiple sclerosis, enrolled in a pregnancy study.

V and J are TRBV9 and TRBJ2-3, with D possibly TRBD2 on 7 matching bases. Trimming pared 5 bases from V and 4 bases from J, leaving 14 bases between. This CDR3 spans 14 amino acids. The germline V gene has CDR1 SGDLS and CDR2 YYNGEE. The DNA of the CDR3 is TGTGCCAGCAGTGGGGGGGGCCGGGCAGATACGCAGTATTTT. This translates into CASSGGGRADTQYF.

V and J are TRBV10-3 and TRBJ1-2; weak D call: TRBD1 (5 bases). Germline values: CDR1 ENHRY, CDR2 SYGVKD. V lost 8 bases to trimming and J lost 8 bases, with 18 bases between them. The length of the CDR3 is 13 residues. DNA of the CDR3: TGTGCCATCGGGGGGGAACAGGAGAACGGCTACACCTTC. It translates to CAIGGEQENGYTF.

The chain carries TRBV19 and TRBJ1-1; D possibly corresponds to TRBD1 (6 bases). This CDR3 spans 15 amino acids. CDR1 and CDR2 from the germline V gene are LNHDA and SQIVND (reference sequence). With 4 bases removed from V and 7 bases from J, the gap between germline ends came to 19 bases. CDR3 region: CASSSSAGRGNEAFF. In DNA form, the CDR3 reads TGTGCCAGTAGTAGTTCGGCAGGGAGGGGGAATGAAGCTTTCTTT.

The chain couples TRBV5-8 to TRBJ2-1; D might be TRBD1 (8 bases). The CDR3 covers 15 residues. V lost 2 bases to trimming and J lost 1 base, with 10 bases between them. CDR1 is SGHTS and CDR2 is YDEGEE in the germline V gene. CDR3 DNA sequence: TGTGCCAGCAGCTTACAGGGGGGGTCCTACAATGAGCAGTTCTTC. Its protein is CASSLQGGSYNEQFF.

The rearrangement joins TRBV11-2 to TRBJ1-1; TRBD1 is a possible D gene (5 bases). The V gene's germline CDR1 is SGHAT and CDR2 FQNNGV. V gave up 4 bases and J gave up 8 bases, with 11 bases separating them. This CDR3 contains 12 residues. The CDR3 DNA reads TGTGCCAGCAGCTCCACAGGAGCCGAAGCTTTCTTT. Translated, it gives CASSSTGAEAFF.

The V gene is TRBV15, the J gene TRBJ2-1; a possible D gene is TRBD1 (6 bases). The CDR3 sequence is 14 residues long. V was trimmed by 2 bases and J by 6 bases, leaving 11 bases between them. Per the germline V gene, CDR1 is LNHNV and CDR2 is YYDKDF (reference sequence). The CDR3 region is CATSRPTGPNEQFF. In DNA form, the CDR3 reads TGTGCCACCAGCAGACCCACAGGGCCCAATGAGCAGTTCTTC.

The chain carries TRBV18 and TRBJ2-2; D is unresolved. Deletions cut 2 bases from V and 7 bases from J, with 5 bases between. The CDR3 contains 12 residues. Germline V gene data show CDR1 as KGHSH and CDR2 as LQKENI. The CDR3 DNA reads as TGTGCCAGCTCACCAGGAGACGGGGAGCTGTTTTTT. Amino acids: CASSPGDGELFF. The whole variable domain, remainder taken from reference TRBV18 and TRBJ2-2, is NAGVMQNPRHLVRRRGQEARLRCSPMKGHSHVYWYRQLPEEGLKFMVYLQKENIIDESGMPKERFSAEFPKEGPSILRIQQVVRGDSAAYFCASSPGDGELFFGEGSRLTVL.

V gene TRBV11-2 combines with J gene TRBJ2-7; D may be TRBD2 (7 bases). Trimming removed 2 bases at V and 0 bases at J, with 11 bases between. The CDR3 is 15 residues long. CDR1 and CDR2 from the germline V gene are SGHAT and FQNNGV. The CDR3 loop is CASSLFGGPSYEQYF. CDR3 bases: TGTGCCAGCAGCTTATTCGGGGGGCCCTCCTACGAGCAGTACTTC.

This chain connects TRBV9 to TRBJ2-5, with D possibly matching TRBD2 (5 bases). The V end lost 0 bases, the J end lost 2 bases, and 11 bases lay between the germline ends. The CDR3 extends over 15 amino acids. Germline V gene data show CDR1 as SGDLS and CDR2 as YYNGEE. The CDR3 nucleotides are TGTGCCAGCAGCGTAGGAAGAGGGTTTCAAGAGACCCAGTACTTC. Protein product: CASSVGRGFQETQYF.

The chain employs TRBV30 and TRBJ1-1; D ambiguous. Per germline, CDR1 GTSNPN and CDR2 SVGIG (reference sequence). This CDR3 comprises 14 residues. The V gene lost 0 bases and the J gene lost 0 bases, with 8 bases spanning the gap. The CDR3 is CAWSVTAMNTEAFF. CDR3 DNA: TGTGCCTGGAGTGTTACAGCCATGAACACTGAAGCTTTCTTT. The full variable domain, in which reference TRBV30 and TRBJ1-1 provide the parts outside the CDR3, is SQTIHQWPATLVQPVGSPLSLECTVEGTSNPNLYWYRQAAGRGLQLLFYSVGIGQISSEVPQNLSASRPQDRQFILSSKKLLLSDSGFYLCAWSVTAMNTEAFFGQGTRLTVV.

The chain is built from TRBV6-5 and TRBJ1-1; no clear D gene. V lost 5 bases to trimming and J lost 7 bases, with 14 bases between them. The CDR3 totals 13 residues. Germline V CDR1 and CDR2: MNHEY, SVGAGI. The chain's CDR3 is CASSPPGSLEAFF. For the CDR3, the DNA is TGTGCCAGCAGTCCCCCAGGAAGCCTTGAAGCTTTCTTT.

This clone was recorded only once. Germline and junction disagree at one end, which may indicate a read error. J is TRBJ2-5 and V is TRBV7-7, with D perhaps matching TRBD2 (6 bases). The CDR3 length is 15 residues. In germline, CDR1 is SSHAT, CDR2 FNYEAQ (reference sequence). The CDR3 sequence: CASSTGPGGQETQYF. CDR3 coding DNA: TGTGCTAGCAGCACCGGACCCGGGGGCCAAGAGACCCAGTACTTC. Looking up the rest from reference TRBV7-7 and TRBJ2-5 gives the full variable domain: GAGVSQSPRYKVTKRGQDVTLRCDPISSHATLYWYQQALGQGPEFLTYFNYEAQPDKSGLPSDRFSAERPEGSISTLTIQRTEQRDSAMYRCASSTGPGGQETQYFGPGTRLLVL.

The chain has TRBV7-2 and TRBJ2-2; 9 bases are a match to TRBD2. J lost 6 bases, V lost 1 base, and 3 bases had no gene match. Germline CDR1 reads SGHTA; CDR2 reads FQGNSA. The CDR3 extends over 15 amino acids. The CDR3 nucleotides are TGTGCCAGCAGCTTAGTTAGCGGGGGAGCCGGGGAGCTGTTTTTT. It encodes CASSLVSGGAGELFF.

The V gene is TRBV5-5, the J gene TRBJ1-1, with D hard to call. This CDR3 region has 11 residues. Germline values: CDR1 SGHKS, CDR2 YYEKEE (reference sequence). Trimming cost V 1 base and J 7 bases, with 5 bases left between them. DNA of the CDR3: TGTGCCAGCAGCTTGTACGGTGAAGCTTTCTTT. This sequence encodes CASSLYGEAFF.

The rearrangement links TRBV4-1 to TRBJ1-1; D not resolved. Germline CDR1 is MGHRA and CDR2 is YSYEKL. The CDR3 has 15 residues. V was clipped by 1 base and J by 0 bases, with 9 bases between them. CDR3 coding DNA: TGCGCCAGCAGCCAAGTATCCGGGGTGAACACTGAAGCTTTCTTT. This encodes CASSQVSGVNTEAFF.

This rearrangement joins TRBV27 to TRBJ1-2; 9 nucleotides agree with TRBD1. CDR3 length: 16 residues. Trimming removed 0 bases from V and 6 bases from J; junction bases left unmatched: 8. CDR1 is MNHEY and CDR2 is SMNVEV in the germline V gene (reference sequence). The CDR3 nucleotides are TGTGCCAGCAGTTTATCCCCCCGGACAGGGGTGGATGGCTACACCTTC. It encodes CASSLSPRTGVDGYTF.

V and J are TRBV11-3 and TRBJ2-7, with D tentatively TRBD2 (5 bases). Trimming took off 4 bases at V and 2 bases at J, with 12 bases between the two ends. Germline CDR1 reads SGHNT; CDR2 reads YENEEA. The CDR3 consists of 14 residues. The CDR3 protein is CASSSLDGTYEQYF. For the CDR3, the DNA is TGTGCCAGCAGCTCATTGGACGGGACCTACGAGCAGTACTTC.

V is TRBV7-9 and J is TRBJ2-5; perhaps TRBD1 as D (5 bases). Germline lookup yields CDR1 SEHNR and CDR2 FQNEAQ (reference sequence). Between the trimmed V and J ends, which lost 4 bases and 1 base, there was a span of 22 bases. CDR3 length: 18 amino acids. The CDR3 region has the DNA TGTGCCAGCAGCTCGCCGAAACCGGGTCCAGGGTCCCAAGAGACCCAGTACTTC. It codes for CASSSPKPGPGSQETQYF. Using reference TRBV7-9 and TRBJ2-5 for the parts outside the CDR3, the full variable domain is DTGVSQNPRHKITKRGQNVTFRCDPISEHNRLYWYRQTLGQGPEFLTYFQNEAQLEKSRLLSDRFSAERPKGSFSTLEIQRTEQGDSAMYLCASSSPKPGPGSQETQYFGPGTRLLVL.

The chain has TRBV29-1 and TRBJ2-7, with 8 positions matching TRBD1. Germline lookup yields CDR1 SQVTM and CDR2 ANQGSEA. The trim removed 3 bases at V and 6 bases at J, leaving 10 bases unmatched. The CDR3 runs to 14 residues. The CDR3 nucleotides read TGCAGCGTTGATCGCGGCAGGGGGCTGAGCGAGCAGTACTTC. It codes for CSVDRGRGLSEQYF.

CDR3 nucleotide sequence: TGTGCCACCTCCGGGACTAGCGGGGGGGAGACAGATACGCAGTATTTT. Translating it yields CATSGTSGGETDTQYF. The gene calls are TRBV2 and TRBJ2-3, with 16 nucleotides matching TRBD2. V was clipped by 10 bases and J by 3 bases; unmatched bases: 7. Germline assignment: CDR1 SNHLY and CDR2 FYNNEI. The CDR3 covers 16 residues.

This clone was counted a few times. This chain uses TRBV7-9 with TRBJ1-4; 8 bases line up with TRBD1. This CDR3 region has 13 residues. The germline CDR1 and CDR2 sequences are SEHNR and FQNEAQ (reference sequence). V lost 7 bases and J lost 7; bases outside the gene matches: 5. This CDR3 reads CASIRQGSEKLFF. CDR3 DNA: TGTGCCAGCATTCGACAGGGGAGTGAAAAACTGTTTTTT.

This clone has just one count. This chain uses TRBV29-1 with TRBJ1-5, with D possibly being TRBD1 (5 bases). V lost 5 bases to trimming and J lost 1 base, with 12 bases between them. This CDR3 is built from 14 residues. Germline CDR1 and CDR2: SQVTM and ANQGSEA. CDR3 in DNA: TGCAGCGTTTCCCCAGGGCCGAGCAATCAGCCCCAGCATTTT. This encodes CSVSPGPSNQPQHF.

The chain couples TRBV19 to TRBJ2-5, with 9 bases fitting TRBD2. CDR1 LNHDA and CDR2 SQIVND come from the germline V gene (reference sequence). This CDR3 is built from 14 residues. The J segment lost 5 bases and the V segment lost 5 bases, leaving 6 bases of the junction unmatched. The CDR3 nucleotides read TGTGCCAGTAGTGTAGCGGGGGACGGGGAGACCCAGTACTTC. Protein: CASSVAGDGETQYF.

This clone has only a few counts. The chain combines TRBV15 with TRBJ2-7, with 7 bases lining up with TRBD1. The CDR3 length is 13 residues. From germline, CDR1 is LNHNV and CDR2 YYDKDF (reference sequence). The junction had 4 bases not matched to a gene; V was cut back by 5 bases and J by 3 bases. CDR3 sequence (DNA): TGTGCCACCAGCGTCCACAGGGGCTACGAGCAGTACTTC. Its translation: CATSVHRGYEQYF.

V is TRBV2 and J is TRBJ2-7, with a possible D match to TRBD2 (6 bases). The length of the CDR3 is 12 residues. Germline CDR1 reads SNHLY; CDR2 reads FYNNEI. Deletions cut 6 bases from V and 6 bases from J, with 12 bases between. This chain's CDR3 is CASRARDFEQYF. The CDR3 DNA sequence: TGTGCCAGCAGGGCCCGGGACTTCGAGCAGTACTTC.

This clone was seen a single time. The chain couples TRBV9 to TRBJ1-1; D is uncertain. Germline V gives CDR1 SGDLS, CDR2 YYNGEE. Trimming removed 4 bases from V and 1 base from J, with 11 bases in between. The CDR3 sequence is 14 residues long. The CDR3 nucleotides read TGTGCCAGCAGCCCCTTCCCGGGGAACACTGAAGCTTTCTTT. Amino acid sequence: CASSPFPGNTEAFF.

This rearrangement joins TRBV6-1 to TRBJ2-7; D is possibly TRBD1 (6 bases). The germline V gene encodes CDR1 MNHNS and CDR2 SASEGT. V was clipped by 10 bases and J by 0 bases, with 13 bases between them. The CDR3 totals 13 residues. The DNA for the CDR3 is TGTGCCACCAAGGACAGCTTCTCCTACGAGCAGTACTTC. This encodes CATKDSFSYEQYF.